Sequencing of this T cell receptor beta chain was carried out in a study of spatial heterogeneity in lung cancer. TCRdb itself ran the 5' RACE reads through MiXCR, one entry per CDR3 protein. The data show about 7,700 distinct CDR3 sequences, roughly 15% seen once. Time point: sample taken at primary tumor resection. The authors sequenced whole RNA from tumor, nontumor lung or frozen PBMC without sorting. This CDR3 contains 12 residues. The germline V and J ends were trimmed by 4 bases and 4 bases, with 8 bases remaining between them. CDR1 and CDR2 (germline): SGHRS, YFSETQ. This clonotype was seen at least ten times.

The specimen comprised normal lung tissue next to the tumor, sampled at surgery. The source of this sequence is a male donor with early-stage non-small cell lung cancer. The V and J genes are TRBV5-1 and TRBJ1-2, with D possibly matching TRBD1 (5 bases). CDR3 in amino acids: CASSIDSYGYTF. DNA of the CDR3: TGCGCCAGCAGCATCGACAGCTATGGCTACACCTTC.